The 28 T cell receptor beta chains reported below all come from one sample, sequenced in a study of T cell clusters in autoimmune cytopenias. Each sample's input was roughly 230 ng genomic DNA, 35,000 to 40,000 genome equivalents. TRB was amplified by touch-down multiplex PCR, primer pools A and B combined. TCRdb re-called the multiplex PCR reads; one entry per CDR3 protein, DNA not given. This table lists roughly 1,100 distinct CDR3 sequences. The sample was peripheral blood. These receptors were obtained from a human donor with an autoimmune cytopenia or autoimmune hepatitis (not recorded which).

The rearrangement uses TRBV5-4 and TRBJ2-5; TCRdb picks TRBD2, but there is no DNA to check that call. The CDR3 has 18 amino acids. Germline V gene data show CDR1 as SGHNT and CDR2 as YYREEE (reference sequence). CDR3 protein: CASSPGLAGGDFQETQYF.

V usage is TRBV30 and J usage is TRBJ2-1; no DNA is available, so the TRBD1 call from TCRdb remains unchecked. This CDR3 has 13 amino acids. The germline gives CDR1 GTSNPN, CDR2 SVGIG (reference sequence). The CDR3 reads CAWSSSGYNEQFF.

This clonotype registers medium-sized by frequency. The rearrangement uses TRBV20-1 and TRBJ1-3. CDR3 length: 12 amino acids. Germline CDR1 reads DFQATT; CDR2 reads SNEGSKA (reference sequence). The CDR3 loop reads CSARRSGNTIYF.

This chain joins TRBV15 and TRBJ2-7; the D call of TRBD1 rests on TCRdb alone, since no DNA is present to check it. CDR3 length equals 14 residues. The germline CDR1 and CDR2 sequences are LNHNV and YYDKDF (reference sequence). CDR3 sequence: CATSPRDRYHEQYF. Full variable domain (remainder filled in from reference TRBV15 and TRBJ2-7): DAMVIQNPRYQVTQFGKPVTLSCSQTLNHNVMYWYQQKSSQAPKLLFHYYDKDFNNEADTPDNFQSRRPNTSFCFLDIRSPGLGDTAMYLCATSPRDRYHEQYFGPGTRLTVT.

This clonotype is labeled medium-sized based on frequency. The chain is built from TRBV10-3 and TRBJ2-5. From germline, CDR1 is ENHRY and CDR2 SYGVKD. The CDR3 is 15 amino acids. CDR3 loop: CAISDLQTGKETQYF.

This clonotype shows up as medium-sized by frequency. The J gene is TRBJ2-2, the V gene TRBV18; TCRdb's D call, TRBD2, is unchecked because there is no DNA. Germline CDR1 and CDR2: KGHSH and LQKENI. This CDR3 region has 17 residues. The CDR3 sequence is CASSPYRLAESTGELFF.

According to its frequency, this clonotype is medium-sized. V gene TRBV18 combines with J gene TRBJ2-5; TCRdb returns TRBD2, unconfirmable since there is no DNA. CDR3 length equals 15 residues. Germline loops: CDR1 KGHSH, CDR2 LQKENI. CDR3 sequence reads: CASSRGLADRETQYF.

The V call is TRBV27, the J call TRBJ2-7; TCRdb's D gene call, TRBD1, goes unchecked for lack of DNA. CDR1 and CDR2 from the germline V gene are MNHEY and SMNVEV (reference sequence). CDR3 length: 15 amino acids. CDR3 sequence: CASSAPGQGDYEQYF.

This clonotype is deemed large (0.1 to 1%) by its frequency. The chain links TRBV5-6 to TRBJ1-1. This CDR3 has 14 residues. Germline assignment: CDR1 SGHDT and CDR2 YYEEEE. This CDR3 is CASSLVGFGTEAFF. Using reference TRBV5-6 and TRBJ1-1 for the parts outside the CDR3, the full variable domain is DAGVTQSPTHLIKTRGQQVTLRCSPKSGHDTVSWYQQALGQGPQFIFQYYEEEERQRGNFPDRFSGHQFPNYSSELNVNALLLGDSALYLCASSLVGFGTEAFFGQGTRLTVV.

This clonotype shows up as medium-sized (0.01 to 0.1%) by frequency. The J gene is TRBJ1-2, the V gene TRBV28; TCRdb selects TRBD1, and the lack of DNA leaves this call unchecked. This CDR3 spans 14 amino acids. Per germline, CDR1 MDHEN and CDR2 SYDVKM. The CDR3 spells CASRRQGTESGYTF.

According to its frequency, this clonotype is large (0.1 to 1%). CDR3 sequence: CASSRGAGGNQNHGYTF. The J gene is TRBJ1-2, the V gene TRBV6-5; the D gene TCRdb calls, TRBD1, cannot be checked with no DNA. The CDR3 sequence is 17 residues long. The germline CDR1 and CDR2 sequences are MNHEY and SVGAGI.

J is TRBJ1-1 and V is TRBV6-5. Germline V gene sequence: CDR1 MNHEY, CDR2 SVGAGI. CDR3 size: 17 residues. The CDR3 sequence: CASSYSNIGEGVTEAFF.

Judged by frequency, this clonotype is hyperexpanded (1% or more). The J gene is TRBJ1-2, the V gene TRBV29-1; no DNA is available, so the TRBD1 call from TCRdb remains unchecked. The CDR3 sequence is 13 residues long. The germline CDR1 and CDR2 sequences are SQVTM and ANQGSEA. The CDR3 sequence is CSVEPRGNYGYTF.

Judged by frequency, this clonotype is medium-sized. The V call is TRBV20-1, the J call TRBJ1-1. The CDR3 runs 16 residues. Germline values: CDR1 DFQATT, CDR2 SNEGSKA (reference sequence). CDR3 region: CSARRRGGSMYTEAFF.

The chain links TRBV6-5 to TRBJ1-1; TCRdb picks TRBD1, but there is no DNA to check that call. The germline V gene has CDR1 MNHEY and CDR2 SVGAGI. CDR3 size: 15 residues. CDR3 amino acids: CASRNFAGRETEAFF.

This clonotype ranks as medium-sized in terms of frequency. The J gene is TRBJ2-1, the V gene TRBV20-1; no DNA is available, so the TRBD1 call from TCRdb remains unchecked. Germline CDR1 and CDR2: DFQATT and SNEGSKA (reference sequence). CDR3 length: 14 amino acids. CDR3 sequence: CSAPLTDSYNEQFF.

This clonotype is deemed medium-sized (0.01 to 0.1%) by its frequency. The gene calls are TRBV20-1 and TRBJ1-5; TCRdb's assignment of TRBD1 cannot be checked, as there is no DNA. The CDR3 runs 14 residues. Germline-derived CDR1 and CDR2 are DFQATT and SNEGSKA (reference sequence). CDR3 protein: CSVATGPGNQPQHF.

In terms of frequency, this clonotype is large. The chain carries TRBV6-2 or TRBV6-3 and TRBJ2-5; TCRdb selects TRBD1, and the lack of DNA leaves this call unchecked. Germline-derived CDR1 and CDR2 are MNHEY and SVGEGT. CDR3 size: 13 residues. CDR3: CASRRQGQETQYF.

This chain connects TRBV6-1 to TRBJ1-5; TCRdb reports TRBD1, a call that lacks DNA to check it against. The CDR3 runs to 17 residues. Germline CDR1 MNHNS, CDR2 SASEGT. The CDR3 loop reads CASSEALGTLINQPQHF.

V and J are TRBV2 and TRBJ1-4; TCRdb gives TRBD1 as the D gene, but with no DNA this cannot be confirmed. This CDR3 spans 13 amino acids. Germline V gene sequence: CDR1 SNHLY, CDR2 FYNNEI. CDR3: CASSTGTGRELFF.

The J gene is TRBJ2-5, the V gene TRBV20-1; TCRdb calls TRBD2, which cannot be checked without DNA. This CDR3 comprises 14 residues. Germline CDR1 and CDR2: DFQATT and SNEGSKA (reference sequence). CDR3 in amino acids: CSARDRTTRETQYF.

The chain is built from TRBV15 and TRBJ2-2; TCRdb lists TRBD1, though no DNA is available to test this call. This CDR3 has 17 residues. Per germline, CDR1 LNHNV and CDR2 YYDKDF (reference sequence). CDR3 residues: CATSRDRGGPGTGELFF.

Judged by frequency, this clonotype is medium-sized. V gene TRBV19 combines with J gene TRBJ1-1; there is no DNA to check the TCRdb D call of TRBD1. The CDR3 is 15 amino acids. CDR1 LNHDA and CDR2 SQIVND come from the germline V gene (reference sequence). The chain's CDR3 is CASSVDRVGNTEAFF.

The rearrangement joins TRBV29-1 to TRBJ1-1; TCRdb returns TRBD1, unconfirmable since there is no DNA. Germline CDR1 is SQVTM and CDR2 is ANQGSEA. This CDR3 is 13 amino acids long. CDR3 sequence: CSVVLTGGTEAFF.

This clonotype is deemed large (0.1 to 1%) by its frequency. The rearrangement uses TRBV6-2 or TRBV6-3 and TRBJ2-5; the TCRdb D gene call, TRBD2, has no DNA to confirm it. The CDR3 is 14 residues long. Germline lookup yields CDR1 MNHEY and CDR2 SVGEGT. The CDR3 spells CASSYWAGGETQYF.

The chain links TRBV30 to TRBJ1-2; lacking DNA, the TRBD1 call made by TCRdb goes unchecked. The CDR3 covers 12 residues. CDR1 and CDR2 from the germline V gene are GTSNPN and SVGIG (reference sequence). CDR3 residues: CAWSSGTASHTF.

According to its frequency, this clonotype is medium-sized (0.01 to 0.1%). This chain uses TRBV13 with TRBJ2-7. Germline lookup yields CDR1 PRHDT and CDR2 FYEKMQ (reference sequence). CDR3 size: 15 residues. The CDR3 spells CASSLGGGSSYEQYF. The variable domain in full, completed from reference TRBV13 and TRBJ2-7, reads AAGVIQSPRHLIKEKRETATLKCYPIPRHDTVYWYQQGPGQDPQFLISFYEKMQSDKGSIPDRFSAQQFSDYHSELNMSSLELGDSALYFCASSLGGGSSYEQYFGPGTRLTVT.

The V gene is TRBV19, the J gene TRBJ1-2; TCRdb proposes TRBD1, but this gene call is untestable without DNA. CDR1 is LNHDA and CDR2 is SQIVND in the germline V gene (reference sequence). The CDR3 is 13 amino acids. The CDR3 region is CAHLRRGLNGYTF. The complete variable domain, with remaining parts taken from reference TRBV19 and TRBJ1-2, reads DGGITQSPKYLFRKEGQNVTLSCEQNLNHDAMYWYRQDPGQGLRLIYYSQIVNDFQKGDIAEGYSVSREKKESFPLTVTSAQKNPTAFYLCAHLRRGLNGYTFGSGTRLTVV.